This note documents a single T cell receptor beta chain sequence. Its matching antigen is unknown. V lost 6 bases, J lost 10 bases, and 19 bases lay in between. Germline V gene data show CDR1 as LNHDA and CDR2 as SQIVND (reference sequence). The CDR3 consists of 14 residues. These data are taken from a study of CD8+CD57+ T cells in acquired aplastic anemia. Findings of the study overall: Significance was not reached for CD8+ Simpson's diversity between patients and controls. Found in both controls and patients were fewer than 35 CD8+ CDR3 sequences.

Profiling of TCR beta VDJ combinations and CDR3 sequences used genomic DNA as template. Via MiXCR, TCRdb re-called the reads, giving one row per CDR3 protein. The profile shows about 400,000 distinct CDR3 sequences, roughly 68% of them singletons. The receptor was derived from a human donor in good health, serving as a control. The chain joins TRBV19 to TRBJ1-3, with D uncertain. The specimen sequenced was sorted CD4+, CD8+, or CD8+CD57+ T cells (not recorded which) from PBMCs. CDR3: CASSTETAPETIYF. DNA of the CDR3: TGTGCCAGTAGCACGGAGACGGCTCCCGAGACCATATATTTT.